A single sample is the source of the 11 T cell receptor beta chains below, sequenced in a study of blood T cell repertoires in COVID-19. Libraries were prepared by immunoSEQ multiplex PCR; TCRdb keeps only in-frame clonotypes and omits some of them. Here the sample spans 150,000 to 200,000 clones, less than 90% being singletons. Sample: peripheral blood. The source is a man aged 18 to 30 with active or convalescent COVID-19.

As regards this clone: Within the sample, other DNA sequences also encode this same CDR3. The V and J genes are TRBV6-5 and TRBJ2-7; D remains unclear. This CDR3 has 11 amino acids. The germline V and J ends were trimmed by 6 bases and 4 bases, with 7 bases remaining between them. CDR1 is MNHEY, CDR2 SVGAGI, per germline. CDR3 DNA sequence: TGTGCCAGCAGGCGAGCTTACGAGCAGTACTTC. It is translated as CASRRAYEQYF.

The rearrangement links TRBV28 to TRBJ2-1; D is unresolved. The CDR3 totals 13 residues. Trimming pared 3 bases from V and 8 bases from J, leaving 11 bases between. Germline-derived CDR1 and CDR2 are MDHEN and SYDVKM. Written as DNA, the CDR3 is TGTGCCAGCAGTTTCGGTTCTCGGGATGAGCAGTTCTTC. Protein sequence: CASSFGSRDEQFF.

This clone was recorded many times. The V gene is TRBV15, the J gene TRBJ2-3, with 7 bases identical to TRBD1. The ends lost 3 bases at V and 1 base at J; junction bases unmatched: 7. The CDR3 is made up of 16 amino acids. The V gene's germline CDR1 is LNHNV and CDR2 YYDKDF (reference sequence). This CDR3 is CATSSQTGQGTDTQYF. CDR3 DNA: TGTGCCACCAGCAGTCAGACAGGACAGGGCACAGATACGCAGTATTTT. The full variable domain, completed using reference TRBV15 and TRBJ2-3, is DAMVIQNPRYQVTQFGKPVTLSCSQTLNHNVMYWYQQKSSQAPKLLFHYYDKDFNNEADTPDNFQSRRPNTSFCFLDIRSPGLGDTAMYLCATSSQTGQGTDTQYFGPGTRLTVL.

The chain is built from TRBV13 and TRBJ1-2; 8 nucleotides match TRBD1. Germline-derived CDR1 and CDR2 are PRHDT and FYEKMQ (reference sequence). This CDR3 region has 15 residues. V was pared by 5 bases and J by 4 bases, with 9 bases of the junction left unmatched. CDR3 DNA sequence: TGTGCCAGCAGCGCCGGACAGGGCTTTATCTATGGCTACACCTTC. It encodes CASSAGQGFIYGYTF. The variable domain in full, completed from reference TRBV13 and TRBJ1-2, reads AAGVIQSPRHLIKEKRETATLKCYPIPRHDTVYWYQQGPGQDPQFLISFYEKMQSDKGSIPDRFSAQQFSDYHSELNMSSLELGDSALYFCASSAGQGFIYGYTFGSGTRLTVV.

This chain links TRBV18 with TRBJ2-7, with 7 positions matching TRBD1. This CDR3 is 15 amino acids long. Germline trimming cut 3 bases from V and 3 bases from J; bases unmatched to any gene: 8. CDR1 and CDR2 from the germline V gene are KGHSH and LQKENI. The CDR3 region has the DNA TGTGCCAGCTCACCCGAGCGGTCAGGGGGCTACGAGCAGTACTTC. Its translation: CASSPERSGGYEQYF. The full variable domain, with the rest looked up from reference TRBV18 and TRBJ2-7, is NAGVMQNPRHLVRRRGQEARLRCSPMKGHSHVYWYRQLPEEGLKFMVYLQKENIIDESGMPKERFSAEFPKEGPSILRIQQVVRGDSAAYFCASSPERSGGYEQYFGPGTRLTVT.

The chain has TRBV6-6 and TRBJ2-2; 9 bases are a match to TRBD1. In germline, CDR1 is MNHNY, CDR2 SVGAGI (reference sequence). J gave up 6 bases and V 3 bases, and 8 bases lay outside the gene matches. There are 16 residues in the CDR3. The CDR3 loop is CASSYATGGSPGELFF. CDR3 in DNA: TGTGCCAGCAGTTATGCGACAGGGGGGTCCCCCGGGGAGCTGTTTTTT.

The V gene is TRBV4-1, the J gene TRBJ2-3; perhaps TRBD1 as D (6 bases). The CDR3 is 14 residues long. The germline gives CDR1 MGHRA, CDR2 YSYEKL. Trimming took 1 base from V and 7 from J, leaving 12 bases between them. Here the CDR3 reads CASSQVERGNTQYF. The CDR3 DNA reads as TGCGCCAGCAGCCAAGTCGAGAGGGGGAATACGCAGTATTTT.

This chain uses TRBV12-3 or TRBV12-4 with TRBJ1-1, with a tentative D call TRBD1 (5 bases). V lost 5 bases and J 10 bases, leaving 14 bases between the germline ends. The CDR3 runs to 12 residues. The CDR3: CASSMGQNGAFF. CDR3 nucleotides: TGTGCCAGCAGTATGGGGCAGAACGGAGCTTTCTTT.

The chain is built from TRBV2 and TRBJ1-1; D might be TRBD1 (6 bases). CDR1 SNHLY and CDR2 FYNNEI come from the germline V gene. The V end lost 6 bases, the J end lost 3 bases, and 23 bases lay between the germline ends. The CDR3 extends over 17 amino acids. For the CDR3, the DNA is TGTGCCAGCAGCGAATGGCATACAGGGTTGGGGGACACTGAAGCTTTCTTT. Protein product: CASSEWHTGLGDTEAFF.

This chain uses TRBV14 with TRBJ2-6; D not resolved. The CDR3 contains 19 residues. The germline gives CDR1 SGHDN, CDR2 FVKESK. The V end lost 0 bases, the J end lost 1 base, and 16 bases lay between the germline ends. CDR3 in amino acids: CASSQEGRVLFSGANVLTF. CDR3 sequence (DNA): TGTGCCAGCAGCCAAGAGGGTCGGGTATTGTTTTCTGGGGCCAACGTCCTGACTTTC.

The V call is TRBV12-5, the J call TRBJ1-6; 8 bases are a match to TRBD1. V shed 7 bases, J shed 12 bases, and the junction held 5 bases outside the gene matches. The CDR3 runs 12 residues. The germline V gene has CDR1 LGHNT and CDR2 FRNRAP. DNA of the CDR3: TGTGCTAGTGCCAGAGGACAGGGACCCCTCCACTTT. Translation gives CASARGQGPLHF.